This T cell receptor beta chain was recovered during a study of cytomegalovirus exposure and HLA in healthy donors. Study context: One earlier analysis, a look at 200 million or so T cells, found roughly 110 million unique TCR beta sequences.

PCR involved 60 Vbeta and 13 Jbeta primers. Sequencing used immunoSEQ multiplex PCR; TCRdb keeps in-frame clones, though not all of them. Of 190,000 or so clones listed, roughly 80% were seen once; the top ten hold under 0.8%. The CDR3 is 14 residues long. Looked up from germline, CDR1 is LNHDA and CDR2 is SQIVND (reference sequence). The ends were cut back, 0 bases at V and 8 bases at J, with 13 bases in the middle. The sequence was obtained from a boy under 18 in good health and CMV-seronegative. This chain joins TRBV19 and TRBJ1-1; the D gene is possibly TRBD1 (5 bases). Source material: PBMCs. The CDR3 spells CASSIEGGITEAFF. The CDR3 DNA is TGTGCCAGTAGTATAGAGGGGGGTATAACCGAAGCTTTCTTT.